This T cell receptor beta chain originates from a study of blood T cells in healthy people across ages. This clonotype occurred once. Isolation recovered at least 6 million PBMCs from every sample. Combining a sample-barcoded 5' primer with a J-beta primer mix, a second PCR ran for roughly 7 to 12 cycles. TCRdb recomputed calls from the 5' RACE reads with MiXCR, one row per CDR3 protein. Of approximately 850,000 distinct CDR3 sequences in the sample, over 45% are singletons; the top ten hold 20% to 25%. The receptor was derived from a man aged 25-45 years in good health. Sequencing used blood.

CDR3 in DNA: TGTGCCAGCAGCTCCTACAGGGCGGCGAACACTGAAGCTTTCTTT. Residues: CASSSYRAANTEAFF. The chain links TRBV7-9 to TRBJ1-1; a weak D match, TRBD1 (6 bases). Germline V gene sequence: CDR1 SEHNR, CDR2 FQNEAQ (reference sequence). This CDR3 region has 15 residues. The V end was cut by 4 bases, the J end by 1 base, with 13 bases between.